One sample yielded the 4 T cell receptor beta chains listed below, sequenced in a study of shared clonotypes between healthy human individuals. Selected positively for CCR7 and CD45RO-negative, naive CD8 cells excluded terminally differentiated effector memory CD45RA+ cells. Sequencing used immunoSEQ multiplex PCR; TCRdb keeps in-frame clones, though not all of them. In the table there are some 2,000,000 clones, roughly 95% of which are singletons. Sequencing was performed on naive CD8+ T cells sorted from blood. The receptor source for this set is a man aged 18 to 29 in good health.

The chain employs TRBV2 and TRBJ2-3, with TRBD2 matching 7 bases. Per the germline V gene, CDR1 is SNHLY and CDR2 is FYNNEI. The CDR3 sequence is 12 residues long. V was clipped by 7 bases and J by 5 bases; unmatched bases: 3. The DNA for the CDR3 is TGTGCCAGCACCAGCGGGATAGATACGCAGTATTTT. The encoded protein is CASTSGIDTQYF.

The rearrangement uses TRBV7-2 and TRBJ2-7; no clear D gene. V lost 3 bases to trimming and J lost 1 base, with 10 bases between them. Per germline, CDR1 SGHTA and CDR2 FQGNSA. The CDR3 is 14 amino acids. CDR3 DNA sequence: TGTGCCAGCAGCTTTGAGACCCCATCCTACGAGCAGTACTTC. This sequence encodes CASSFETPSYEQYF.

The V gene is TRBV28, the J gene TRBJ2-3, with 8 bases lining up with TRBD1. The CDR3 totals 15 residues. Germline V gene data show CDR1 as MDHEN and CDR2 as SYDVKM. V trimming: 2 bases; J trimming: 1 base; junction bases outside the gene matches: 2. CDR3 in amino acids: CASSLGTGRTDTQYF. CDR3 sequence (DNA): TGTGCCAGCAGTTTAGGGACAGGACGCACAGATACGCAGTATTTT.

A single count supports this clone. The chain combines TRBV4-1 with TRBJ2-1; no definite D call. Germline V gene sequence: CDR1 MGHRA, CDR2 YSYEKL. V lost 5 bases and J 5 bases, leaving 10 bases between the germline ends. The CDR3 contains 13 residues. CDR3 in DNA: TGCGCCAGCAGCGGCCGGCCTCACAATGAGCAGTTCTTC. It translates to CASSGRPHNEQFF.